This section outlines one T cell receptor beta chain sequence together with its context. The sample is drawn from a study of early T cells in non-severe SARS-CoV-2 infection. Individually, cDNA molecules had unique molecular identifiers attached to them. TCRdb re-called the 5' RACE reads through MiXCR, storing one row per CDR3 protein. The table lists around 110,000 distinct CDR3 sequences, 11% of them singletons. The CDR3 length is 15 residues. V lost 3 bases, J lost 4 bases, and 15 bases lay in between. From germline, CDR1 is MGHDK and CDR2 SYGVNS. Sequencing was done on a sample of whole blood. This rearrangement joins TRBV25-1 to TRBJ1-1; TRBD1 is a possible D gene (5 bases). The origin of this receptor is an adult who was a healthcare worker with PCR-confirmed SARS-CoV-2 infection or an uninfected control (not recorded which). The CDR3: CASSDSRGGITEAFF. The CDR3 nucleotides are TGTGCCAGCAGTGATTCCCGGGGGGGAATCACTGAAGCTTTCTTT.